Presented here are 22 T cell receptor beta chains from one specimen sequenced in a study of blood T cells in healthy people across ages. Through a sample-barcoded 5' primer and a J-beta primer mix, a second PCR was run for roughly 6 to 11 cycles. TCRdb recomputed calls from the 5' RACE reads with MiXCR, one row per CDR3 protein. The data hold approximately 1.5 million distinct CDR3 sequences, with about 45% observed a single time. The material sequenced was blood. Receptor source: a woman aged 18-29 years in good health.

This clonotype was seen only a few times. The V and J genes are TRBV2 and TRBJ2-5; D is perhaps TRBD1 (6 bases). The germline V gene encodes CDR1 SNHLY and CDR2 FYNNEI. V was trimmed by 3 bases and J by 5 bases, leaving 10 bases between them. CDR3 length: 13 residues. CDR3 amino acids: CASSDRTGETQYF. The CDR3, as DNA: TGTGCCAGCAGTGACCGAACAGGGGAGACCCAGTACTTC.

This clonotype has a handful of counts. The chain recombines TRBV19 with TRBJ1-4, with D hard to call. This CDR3 has 14 amino acids. V was pared by 5 bases and J by 4 bases, with 11 bases between. Germline V lookup: CDR1 LNHDA, CDR2 SQIVND (reference sequence). In DNA form, the CDR3 reads TGTGCCAGTAGTTGGGTGGTTTTTAATGAAAAACTGTTTTTT. Protein sequence: CASSWVVFNEKLFF.

This clonotype was counted at least ten times. Compared with germline, one end of the junction differs, possibly owing to a read error. The rearrangement uses TRBV6-6 and TRBJ2-7; D is perhaps TRBD2 (5 bases). The CDR3 covers 12 residues. The germline V gene has CDR1 MNHNY and CDR2 SVGAGI (reference sequence). The CDR3 region has the DNA TGCGCCAGCACCTCGGGGACCTACGAGCAGTACTTC. Its translation is CASTSGTYEQYF.

The chain uses TRBV20-1 and TRBJ2-7, with a weak D call TRBD1 (5 bases). The V end lost 2 bases, the J end lost 7 bases, and 27 bases lay between the germline ends. This CDR3 region has 17 residues. Germline V gene data show CDR1 as DFQATT and CDR2 as SNEGSKA (reference sequence). The DNA for the CDR3 is TGCAGTGCTAGAAATTACCGCGACAGCTCCAGACACAATGAGCAGTACTTC. Translated, it gives CSARNYRDSSRHNEQYF.

The chain recombines TRBV12-3 or TRBV12-4 with TRBJ2-1, with D uncertain. Trimming removed 3 bases at V and 0 bases at J, with 15 bases between. There are 17 residues in the CDR3. This CDR3 is CASSLDPWEHSYNEQFF. The CDR3 DNA reads as TGTGCCAGCAGTTTGGATCCCTGGGAACACTCCTACAATGAGCAGTTCTTC.

This clonotype has just a few counts. V usage is TRBV7-9 and J usage is TRBJ1-5; a weak D match, TRBD1 (6 bases). Germline V gene data show CDR1 as SEHNR and CDR2 as FQNEAQ (reference sequence). The CDR3 extends over 19 amino acids. Between the trimmed V and J ends, which lost 5 bases and 0 bases, there was a span of 23 bases. The CDR3 DNA reads as TGTGCCAGCAGCGAAGGAGGGGGGAAAGGCTCCTATAGCAATCAGCCCCAGCATTTT. As protein: CASSEGGGKGSYSNQPQHF.

In DNA, the CDR3 is TGTGCCAGCAGTGAAATTAAGGAACTCCCTTGGGAGACCCAGTACTTC. Its translation: CASSEIKELPWETQYF. The chain uses TRBV25-1 and TRBJ2-5; D gene unclear. The CDR3 consists of 16 residues. V was cut by 2 bases and J by 5 bases, with 18 bases left in between. Germline V gene lookup returns CDR1 MGHDK and CDR2 SYGVNS.

There are a few counts of this clonotype. The chain is built from TRBV9 and TRBJ2-3; 8 bases match TRBD1. V was pared by 4 bases and J by 5 bases, with 9 bases of the junction left unmatched. The germline gives CDR1 SGDLS, CDR2 YYNGEE. CDR3 length: 15 residues. As DNA, the CDR3 is TGTGCCAGCAGCCCACCCAGGGGGCGAGTAGATACGCAGTATTTT. It specifies CASSPPRGRVDTQYF.

This clonotype was observed many times. The CDR3 DNA sequence: TGTGCCAGCAGCGGTTGGAGGGCAAACTATGGCTACACCTTC. Translating it yields CASSGWRANYGYTF. This chain links TRBV6-2 or TRBV6-3 with TRBJ1-2; D unclear. CDR1 and CDR2 (germline): MNHEY, SVGEGT. Trimming pared 6 bases from V and 2 bases from J, leaving 13 bases between. The CDR3 consists of 14 residues.

The chain couples TRBV7-2 to TRBJ1-1, with D hard to call. The CDR3 totals 14 residues. Between the trimmed V and J ends, which lost 3 bases and 0 bases, there was a span of 8 bases. The germline V gene has CDR1 SGHTA and CDR2 FQGNSA. In DNA form, the CDR3 reads TGTGCCAGCAGCTTTAGGAGCATGAACACTGAAGCTTTCTTT. Its protein is CASSFRSMNTEAFF.

This clonotype showed up just a few times. This chain joins TRBV3-1 and TRBJ2-7, with 8 bases identical to TRBD1. This CDR3 spans 16 amino acids. V gave up 1 base and J gave up 0 bases; unmatched junction bases: 5. Germline-derived CDR1 and CDR2 are LGHDT and YNNKEL (reference sequence). CDR3 bases: TGTGCCAGCAGCCAAGTTTGGACAGGGAGCTCCTACGAGCAGTACTTC. This translates into CASSQVWTGSSYEQYF.

This clonotype showed up just a few times. This chain uses TRBV30 with TRBJ2-5; D may be TRBD1 (5 bases). Germline-derived CDR1 and CDR2 are GTSNPN and SVGIG (reference sequence). CDR3 length: 12 residues. V lost 2 bases to trimming and J lost 13 bases, with 17 bases between them. CDR3: CAWSTPGYVGYF. The CDR3 DNA is TGTGCCTGGAGTACCCCAGGGTACGTAGGGTACTTC.

This clonotype was counted a few times. The chain recombines TRBV2 with TRBJ2-1; 9 nucleotides line up with TRBD2. This CDR3 has 14 residues. CDR1 is SNHLY and CDR2 is FYNNEI in the germline V gene. V shed 0 bases, J shed 12 bases, and the junction held 6 bases outside the gene matches. CDR3 region: CASSEAGTSFRQFF. In DNA, the CDR3 is TGTGCCAGCAGTGAAGCCGGGACTAGCTTTCGGCAGTTCTTC. The whole variable domain, filled in from reference TRBV2 and TRBJ2-1, reads EPEVTQTPSHQVTQMGQEVILRCVPISNHLYFYWYRQILGQKVEFLVSFYNNEISEKSEIFDDQFSVERPDGSNFTLKIRSTKLEDSAMYFCASSEAGTSFRQFFGPGTRLTVL.

The chain couples TRBV20-1 to TRBJ2-3, with D possibly being TRBD1 (8 bases). The germline V and J ends were trimmed by 3 bases and 3 bases, with 19 bases remaining between them. Germline CDR1 reads DFQATT; CDR2 reads SNEGSKA (reference sequence). CDR3 length: 16 residues. The CDR3 protein is CSASLGQGGVTDTQYF. DNA for the CDR3: TGCAGTGCTAGCCTCGGACAGGGAGGGGTGACAGATACGCAGTATTTT.

This clonotype has only a few counts. The chain employs TRBV9 and TRBJ2-3, with D possibly TRBD1 on 6 matching bases. V lost 6 bases, J lost 5 bases, and 16 bases lay in between. This CDR3 is 14 amino acids long. Germline values: CDR1 SGDLS, CDR2 YYNGEE. Here the CDR3 reads CASTGTVRGDTQYF. CDR3 bases: TGTGCCAGCACCGGGACCGTCAGGGGAGATACGCAGTATTTT.

This clonotype is a singleton in its sample. The V call is TRBV29-1, the J call TRBJ2-3; tentative D call: TRBD1 (5 bases). Trimming removed 6 bases at V and 1 base at J, with 17 bases between. CDR3 size: 15 residues. Per germline, CDR1 SQVTM and CDR2 ANQGSEA. DNA for the CDR3: TGCAGCGTGGTATGGGGAAGGGGCGGCACAGATACGCAGTATTTT. Translation gives CSVVWGRGGTDTQYF.

This chain joins TRBV30 and TRBJ1-2; tentative D call: TRBD1 (5 bases). The CDR3 sequence is 18 residues long. The V end lost 4 bases, the J end lost 4 bases, and 28 bases lay between the germline ends. Germline values: CDR1 GTSNPN, CDR2 SVGIG (reference sequence). The CDR3 sequence: CAWTEESLGLGVLYGYTF. The CDR3 DNA reads as TGTGCCTGGACCGAGGAGTCGTTGGGACTTGGGGTTCTCTATGGCTACACCTTC.

Details on this clonotype: One junction end disagrees with the germline gene, perhaps due to a read error. The gene calls are TRBV6-2 or TRBV6-3 and TRBJ1-5; no clear D. The germline V gene encodes CDR1 MNHEY and CDR2 SVGEGT. This CDR3 has 14 residues. CDR3 DNA: TGTGCCTGCAGTTACGGGTTCGGGAGGCAGCCCCAGCATTTT. This translates into CACSYGFGRQPQHF.

The gene calls are TRBV3-1 and TRBJ2-5; TRBD1 agrees at 10 bases. The DNA end lines up better with TRBJ2-7; the J call may be wrong. This CDR3 has 17 amino acids. Germline CDR1 and CDR2: LGHDT and YNNKEL (reference sequence). As DNA, the CDR3 is TGTGCCAGCAGCCAACCCTTGAGTGGACAGGGGGTCTACGAGCAGTACTTC. This translates into CASSQPLSGQGVYEQYF.

The chain employs TRBV28 and TRBJ2-7, with D perhaps given as TRBD1 or TRBD2 (5 bases each). Trimming removed 8 bases from V and 7 bases from J, with 24 bases in between. The CDR3 sequence is 15 residues long. Germline CDR1 reads MDHEN; CDR2 reads SYDVKM. CDR3 residues: CASGGIPGRGHEQYF. The CDR3, as DNA: TGTGCCAGCGGGGGAATACCGGGCCGAGGACATGAGCAGTACTTC.

The J gene is TRBJ2-3, the V gene TRBV2; possibly TRBD2 for D (5 bases). With 8 bases removed from V and 5 bases from J, the gap between germline ends came to 17 bases. This CDR3 comprises 14 residues. Germline assignment: CDR1 SNHLY and CDR2 FYNNEI. The CDR3 nucleotides are TGTGCCAGCGGTGTTGGGAGACACAGAGATACGCAGTATTTT. Its protein is CASGVGRHRDTQYF.

There are a few counts of this clonotype. The chain employs TRBV4-3 and TRBJ2-1, with D perhaps matching TRBD1 or TRBD2 (7 bases each). The V and J ends lost 1 base and 4 bases respectively, with 14 bases between them. This CDR3 has 16 amino acids. Germline V gene sequence: CDR1 LGHNA, CDR2 YSLEER. The CDR3 loop reads CASSQGIRGGYNEQFF. The CDR3 DNA follows: TGCGCCAGCAGCCAAGGAATCAGGGGGGGATACAATGAGCAGTTCTTC.